This section outlines one T cell receptor beta chain sequence together with its context. No cognate antigen has been identified for it. No base qualities exist here, and no much larger clone lies one base off it. This record comes from a study of post-analysis software for immune sequencing data (dated by TCRdb to about 2015). The study in broad terms: Recorded disease courses included relapsing-remitting, secondary progressive and progressive-relapsing multiple sclerosis, with some patients lacking subtype annotation. The multiple sclerosis patient repertoires were compared with ten to eleven previously published healthy control repertoires from donors aged about 6 to 26 years. A subset of samples was prepared in parallel using single-end sample barcoding, then pooled and co-amplified after Illumina adapter ligation. What the research found in general, with its limitations: Multiple sclerosis patients had significantly lower normalized Chao1 diversity than controls, a result that suggests substantial peripheral T-cell clonal expansion. About 5 TRBV segments, including TRBV5-6, TRBV5-1 and TRBV20-1, were significantly more frequent in patients than controls. Strong co-clustering of samples prepared in the same batch was shown by direct clustering with F measure, prompting a batch-effect correction. The control group was slightly older than the multiple sclerosis patient group.

Receptor libraries were prepared by PCR. The run used an Illumina HiSeq 2500. Unique molecular identifiers were incorporated into TCR beta cDNA libraries to reduce PCR and sequencing biases. Per 1 to 10 million input T cells, roughly 500,000 cDNA molecules were obtained, such that each molecule approximated one T cell. The patient libraries were prepared and sequenced with the same protocol used for the earlier healthy control dataset. Within a given batch, samples were prepared together, multiplexed and sequenced on the same HiSeq lane. Per the authors' processing: Raw barcoded reads were processed with MIGEC, and single-read molecular identifier groups were discarded before consensus assembly and CDR3 extraction. Clonotype tables were post-analysed with VDJtools, and diversity was normalized by down-sampling all datasets to the smallest sample size. Repertoire overlap clustering matched CDR3 amino acid but not nucleotide sequences to correct batch-related cross-sample contamination. TCRdb reran the public reads through fastp at Q25 and MiXCR, keeping productive beta chains. Merged by CDR3 protein, the rows form single entries marked with the most common genes and DNA. TCRdb, rather than the study authors, made the V and J calls. The sample table contains about 540,000 distinct CDR3 sequences; only one count was recorded for 30% to 40% of them. The ten largest clones take up about 5.6% of the sample.

Reading from cysteine to phenylalanine, the CDR3 counts 12 amino acids. Only the CDR3 portion is preserved as DNA: 36 bases, with reading frame beginning at the first base. The germline V gene specifies SQVTM as CDR1 and ANQGSEA as CDR2. Between the V and J ends, shortened by 7 bases and 3 bases respectively, the junction contains 12 bases. To demonstrate the VDJtools post-analysis software, TCR beta repertoires were profiled from the peripheral blood of roughly 12 young patients with multiple sclerosis. The multiple sclerosis patients were children and adolescents ranging in age from about 6 to 17 years.

Sequencing was carried out using blood. The V and J genes are TRBV29-1 and TRBJ1-1, with a tentative D gene TRBD1 over 5 matching bases. The sequence was collected from a girl younger than 18 with multiple sclerosis. CDR3 loop: CSADIAYTEAFF. The DNA sequence is TGCAGCGCGGACATCGCATACACTGAAGCTTTCTTT.